This T cell receptor beta chain emerged from a study of cytomegalovirus exposure and HLA in healthy donors. Germline CDR1 and CDR2: LNHDA and SQIVND (reference sequence). V was pared by 2 bases and J by 0 bases, with 8 bases between. This CDR3 has 15 residues. The PCR had 60 Vbeta and 13 Jbeta primers. The assay was immunoSEQ multiplex PCR, and TCRdb's table has in-frame clones only and misses some. The sample has more than 110,000 clones, more than 8% seen once. The table lists this clone with a few counts. This clonotype was sampled from a man in his forties or fifties in good health and CMV-seronegative. The rearrangement links TRBV19 to TRBJ1-5, with unresolved D. Input material: PBMCs. CDR3 DNA: TGTGCCAGTAGTATAAGCAGGTATAGCAATCAGCCCCAGCATTTT. Protein sequence: CASSISRYSNQPQHF. Drawing the rest from reference TRBV19 and TRBJ1-5, the complete variable domain is DGGITQSPKYLFRKEGQNVTLSCEQNLNHDAMYWYRQDPGQGLRLIYYSQIVNDFQKGDIAEGYSVSREKKESFPLTVTSAQKNPTAFYLCASSISRYSNQPQHFGDGTRLSIL.